Listed below are T cell receptor beta chains from one sample, sequenced in a study of identical twins. TCRdb redid the calling of the 5' RACE reads with MiXCR, one entry per CDR3 protein. Among 640,000 or so distinct CDR3 sequences, roughly 6% were seen once, and the ten largest hold approximately 1.6%. Sequencing used naive T cells sorted from blood. These receptors all stem from a man aged 18-30 years in good health. Each CDR3 is given with its conserved first and last residue. A D gene is named only where the DNA matches it firmly. Size tells how often a clone was seen (once, few, many) or the class of an expanded clone, and some rows leave it out.

J gene,D gene,V gene,clone size,CDR3 DNA,CDR3 protein
TRBJ2-1,TRBD1,TRBV6-6,many,TGTGCCAGCACCGGACAGGGAAATGAGCAGTTCTTC,CASTGQGNEQFF
TRBJ2-5,-,TRBV12-3/TRBV12-4,many,TGTGCCAGCAGTTCACCCCGACTCGGGGAGACCCAGTACTTC,CASSSPRLGETQYF
TRBJ2-5,TRBD2,TRBV20-1,few,TGCAGTGCCCCCTCCCCTAGCGGGCGTCGGCAAGAGACCCAGTACTTC,CSAPSPSGRRQETQYF
TRBJ2-2,TRBD1,TRBV5-1,few,TGCGCCAGCCTACAGGGGGCAACTTCGAACACCGGGGAGCTGTTTTTT,CASLQGATSNTGELFF
TRBJ2-2,-,TRBV24-1,many,TGTGCCACCAGTGATTTTCCGGGGGCGAGCACCGGGGAGCTGTTTTTT,CATSDFPGASTGELFF
TRBJ2-1,TRBD2,TRBV7-2,many,TGTGCCAGTCGGCTGTCCAGCGGGGGGTACAATGAGCAGTTCTTC,CASRLSSGGYNEQFF
TRBJ2-1,-,TRBV20-1,few,TGCAGTGCTAGAGATCAAAGACTTCTCATCTTCGGATTCTTC,CSARDQRLLIFGFF
TRBJ2-7,-,TRBV7-2,many,TGTGCCAGCAGCTTGGGCCCCCCCTACGAGCAGTACTTC,CASSLGPPYEQYF
TRBJ2-1,TRBD2,TRBV10-3,many,TGTGCCATCAGTGAAATTTATATGGCTAGCGGGAGGGATGAGCAGTTCTTC,CAISEIYMASGRDEQFF
TRBJ1-4,TRBD1,TRBV6-1,many,TGTGCCAGCAGTGCGCAGGGGGCCGGAGAAGAAAAACTGTTTTTT,CASSAQGAGEEKLFF
TRBJ2-4,-,TRBV29-1,-,TGCAGCGTTCGACAGCTAGCCAAAAACATTCAGTACTTC,CSVRQLAKNIQYF
TRBJ2-1,-,TRBV27,few,TGTGCCAGCAGTTTAATCATGACCAATGAGCAGTTCTTC,CASSLIMTNEQFF
TRBJ1-1,TRBD1,TRBV27,-,TGTGCCAGCAGTTTGCACGACAGGGGGAACACTGAAGCTTTCTTT,CASSLHDRGNTEAFF